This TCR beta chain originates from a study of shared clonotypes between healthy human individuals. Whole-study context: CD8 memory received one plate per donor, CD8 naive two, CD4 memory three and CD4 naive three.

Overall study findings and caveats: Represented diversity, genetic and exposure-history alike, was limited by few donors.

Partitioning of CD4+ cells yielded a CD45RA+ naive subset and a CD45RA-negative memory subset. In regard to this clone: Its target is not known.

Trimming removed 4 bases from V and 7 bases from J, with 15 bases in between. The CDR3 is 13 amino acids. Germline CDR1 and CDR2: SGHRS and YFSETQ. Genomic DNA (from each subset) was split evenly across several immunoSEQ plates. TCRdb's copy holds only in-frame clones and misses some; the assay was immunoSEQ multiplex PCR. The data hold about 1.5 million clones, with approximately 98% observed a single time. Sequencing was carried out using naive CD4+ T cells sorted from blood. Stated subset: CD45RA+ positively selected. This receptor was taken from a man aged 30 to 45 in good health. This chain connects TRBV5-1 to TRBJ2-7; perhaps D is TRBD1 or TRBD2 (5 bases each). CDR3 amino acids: CASSPGTNGEQYF. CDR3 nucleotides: TGCGCCAGCAGCCCGGGGACCAATGGGGAGCAGTACTTC.